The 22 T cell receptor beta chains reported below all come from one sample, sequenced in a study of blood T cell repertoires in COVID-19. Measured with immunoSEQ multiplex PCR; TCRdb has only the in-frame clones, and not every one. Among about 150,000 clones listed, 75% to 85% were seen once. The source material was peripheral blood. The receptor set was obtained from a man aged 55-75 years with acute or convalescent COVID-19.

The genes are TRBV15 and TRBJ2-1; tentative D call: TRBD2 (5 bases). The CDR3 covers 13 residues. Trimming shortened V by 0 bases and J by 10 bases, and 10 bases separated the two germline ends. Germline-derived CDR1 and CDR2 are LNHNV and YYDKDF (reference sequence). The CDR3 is CATSRDHGGEQFF. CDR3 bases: TGTGCCACCAGCAGAGACCACGGCGGGGAGCAGTTCTTC.

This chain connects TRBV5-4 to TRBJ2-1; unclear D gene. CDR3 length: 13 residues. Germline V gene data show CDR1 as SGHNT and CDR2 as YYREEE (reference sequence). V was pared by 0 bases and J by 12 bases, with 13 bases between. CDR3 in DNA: TGTGCCAGCAGCTTGGCTACCGGTCATGGGCAGTTCTTC. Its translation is CASSLATGHGQFF.

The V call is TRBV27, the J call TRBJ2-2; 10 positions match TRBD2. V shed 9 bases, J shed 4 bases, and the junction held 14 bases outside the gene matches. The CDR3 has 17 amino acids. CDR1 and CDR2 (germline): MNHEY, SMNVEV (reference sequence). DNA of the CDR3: TGTGCCAGTAGTATACGGACTAGCGGAACTACCACCGGGGAGCTGTTTTTT. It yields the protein CASSIRTSGTTTGELFF.

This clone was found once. CDR3 sequence (DNA): TGTGCCAGCAGTCGGCGAACCCAGGGAGGGCCTAGATTGGACGAGCAGTACTTC. It yields the protein CASSRRTQGGPRLDEQYF. This chain connects TRBV6-6 to TRBJ2-7, with 7 bases aligning to TRBD2. The CDR3 spans 18 residues. The ends lost 5 bases at V and 5 bases at J; junction bases unmatched: 21. CDR1 is MNHNY and CDR2 is SVGAGI in the germline V gene (reference sequence).

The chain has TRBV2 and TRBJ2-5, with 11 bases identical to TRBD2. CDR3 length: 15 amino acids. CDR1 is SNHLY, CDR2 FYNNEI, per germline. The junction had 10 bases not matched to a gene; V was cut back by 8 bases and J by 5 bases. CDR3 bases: TGTGCCAGCCGGTTAGCGGGAGGGCCCTGGGAGACCCAGTACTTC. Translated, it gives CASRLAGGPWETQYF.

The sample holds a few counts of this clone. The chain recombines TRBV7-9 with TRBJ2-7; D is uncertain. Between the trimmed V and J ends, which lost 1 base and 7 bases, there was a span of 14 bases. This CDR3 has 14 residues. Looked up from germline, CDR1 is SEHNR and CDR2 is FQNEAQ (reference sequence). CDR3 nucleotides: TGTGCCAGCAGCTTAGACTCCCGTCTCGGGGAGCAGTACTTC. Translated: CASSLDSRLGEQYF.

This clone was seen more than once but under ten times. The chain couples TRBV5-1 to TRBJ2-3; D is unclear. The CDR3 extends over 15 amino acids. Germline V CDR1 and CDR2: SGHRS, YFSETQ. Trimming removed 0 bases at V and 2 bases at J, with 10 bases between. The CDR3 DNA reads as TGCGCCAGCAGCTTGGGCAGGTACCACACAGATACGCAGTATTTT. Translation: CASSLGRYHTDTQYF.

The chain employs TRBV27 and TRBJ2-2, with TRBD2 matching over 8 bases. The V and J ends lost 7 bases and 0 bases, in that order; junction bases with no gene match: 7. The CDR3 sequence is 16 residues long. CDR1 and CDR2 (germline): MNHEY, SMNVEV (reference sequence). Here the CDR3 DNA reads TGTGCCAGCACCCGCGGGAGGCTACCGAACACCGGGGAGCTGTTTTTT. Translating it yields CASTRGRLPNTGELFF.

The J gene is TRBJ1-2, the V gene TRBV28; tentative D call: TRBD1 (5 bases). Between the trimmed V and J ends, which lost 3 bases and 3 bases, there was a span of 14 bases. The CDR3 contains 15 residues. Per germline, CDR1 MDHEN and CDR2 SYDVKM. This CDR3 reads CASSFGPGGDYGYTF. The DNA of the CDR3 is TGTGCCAGCAGTTTCGGCCCCGGGGGTGACTATGGCTACACCTTC.

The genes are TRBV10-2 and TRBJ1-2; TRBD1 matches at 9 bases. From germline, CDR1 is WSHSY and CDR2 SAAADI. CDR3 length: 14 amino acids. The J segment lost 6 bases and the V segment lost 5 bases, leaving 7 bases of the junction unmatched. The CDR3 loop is CASSTPGQGNGYTF. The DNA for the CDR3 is TGCGCCAGCAGTACCCCGGGACAGGGAAATGGCTACACCTTC.

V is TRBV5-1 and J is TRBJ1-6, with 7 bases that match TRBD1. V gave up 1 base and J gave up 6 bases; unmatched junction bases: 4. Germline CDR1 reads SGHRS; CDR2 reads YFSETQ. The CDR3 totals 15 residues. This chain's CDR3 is CASSLTGQFNSPLHF. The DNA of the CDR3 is TGCGCCAGCAGCTTGACGGGACAGTTTAATTCACCCCTCCACTTT.

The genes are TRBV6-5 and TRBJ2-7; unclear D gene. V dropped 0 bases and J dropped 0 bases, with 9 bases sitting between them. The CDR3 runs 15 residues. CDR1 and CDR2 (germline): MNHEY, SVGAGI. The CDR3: CASSYSGAVSYEQYF. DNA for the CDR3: TGTGCCAGCAGTTACTCGGGCGCAGTCTCCTACGAGCAGTACTTC.

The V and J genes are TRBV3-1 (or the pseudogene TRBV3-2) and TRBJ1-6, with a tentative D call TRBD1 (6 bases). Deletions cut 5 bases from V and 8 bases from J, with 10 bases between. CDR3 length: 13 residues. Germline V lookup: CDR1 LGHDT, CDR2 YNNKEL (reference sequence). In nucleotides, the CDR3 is TGTGCCAGCAGCTACCACAGGGATTCACCCCTCCACTTT. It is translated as CASSYHRDSPLHF.

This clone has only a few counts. As DNA, the CDR3 is TGTGCCAGTAGAGTGGCCAGTGAGCAGTTCTTC. This encodes CASRVASEQFF. The chain combines TRBV19 with TRBJ2-1; D call uncertain. The V and J ends lost 6 bases and 9 bases respectively, with 9 bases between them. This CDR3 spans 11 amino acids. In germline, CDR1 is LNHDA, CDR2 SQIVND (reference sequence).

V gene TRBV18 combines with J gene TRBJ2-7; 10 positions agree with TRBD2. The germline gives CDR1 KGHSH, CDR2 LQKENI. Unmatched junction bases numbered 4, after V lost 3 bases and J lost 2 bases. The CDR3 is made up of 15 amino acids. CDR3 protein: CASSPWTSGTYEQYF. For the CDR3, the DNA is TGTGCCAGCTCACCCTGGACTAGCGGTACCTACGAGCAGTACTTC.

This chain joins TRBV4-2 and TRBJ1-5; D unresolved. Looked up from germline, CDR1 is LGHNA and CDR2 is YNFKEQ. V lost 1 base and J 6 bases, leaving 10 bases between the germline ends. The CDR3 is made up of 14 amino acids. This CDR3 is CASSQGQVGQPQHF. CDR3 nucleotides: TGTGCCAGCAGCCAAGGGCAGGTGGGTCAGCCCCAGCATTTT.

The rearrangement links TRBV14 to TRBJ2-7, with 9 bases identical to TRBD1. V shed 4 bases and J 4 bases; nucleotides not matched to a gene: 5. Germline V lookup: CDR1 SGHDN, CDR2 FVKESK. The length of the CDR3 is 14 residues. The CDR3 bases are TGTGCCAGCAGCCTTGGACAGGGGAGGTACGAGCAGTACTTC. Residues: CASSLGQGRYEQYF.

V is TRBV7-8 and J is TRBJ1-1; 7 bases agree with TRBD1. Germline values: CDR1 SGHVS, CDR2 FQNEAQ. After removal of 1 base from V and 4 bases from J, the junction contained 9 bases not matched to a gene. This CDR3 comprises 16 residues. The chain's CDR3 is CASSLGRQGLGTEAFF. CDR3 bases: TGTGCCAGCAGCTTAGGTCGACAGGGACTGGGCACTGAAGCTTTCTTT.

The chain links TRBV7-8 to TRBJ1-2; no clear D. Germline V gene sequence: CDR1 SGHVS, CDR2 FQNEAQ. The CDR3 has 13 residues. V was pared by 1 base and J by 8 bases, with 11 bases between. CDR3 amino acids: CASSLDGAGGYTF. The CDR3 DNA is TGTGCCAGCAGCTTAGACGGAGCTGGCGGCTACACCTTC.

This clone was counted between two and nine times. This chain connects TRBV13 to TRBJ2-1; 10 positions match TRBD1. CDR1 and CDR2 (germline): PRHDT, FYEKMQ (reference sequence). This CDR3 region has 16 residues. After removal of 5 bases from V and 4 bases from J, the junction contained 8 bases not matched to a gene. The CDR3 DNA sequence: TGTGCCAGCAGCCCGCGGGACAGGGGTCTGTACAATGAGCAGTTCTTC. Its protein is CASSPRDRGLYNEQFF.

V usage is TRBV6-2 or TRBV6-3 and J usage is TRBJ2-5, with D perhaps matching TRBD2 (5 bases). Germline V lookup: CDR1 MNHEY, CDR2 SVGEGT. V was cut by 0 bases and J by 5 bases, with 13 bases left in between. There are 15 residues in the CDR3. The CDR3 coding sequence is TGTGCCAGCAGTTACTCGGCCGGCGGGTCGGAGACCCAGTACTTC. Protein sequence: CASSYSAGGSETQYF.

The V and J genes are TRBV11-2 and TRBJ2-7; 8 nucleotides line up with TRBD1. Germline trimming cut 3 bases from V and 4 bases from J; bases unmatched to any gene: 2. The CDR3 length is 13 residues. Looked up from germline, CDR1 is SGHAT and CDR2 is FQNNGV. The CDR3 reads CASSFGQGYEQYF. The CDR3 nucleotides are TGTGCCAGCAGCTTCGGACAGGGTTACGAGCAGTACTTC.